This T cell receptor (beta chain) was sequenced during a study of CD8 T cells in ankylosing spondylitis. Findings and limits, study-wide: In peripheral blood, disease-linked CD8+ clones occurred at relatively low frequencies. A number of the motif variants had already been described in reactive arthritis synovial fluid and blood. As reported, disease-linked clones showed significant enrichment in matched ankylosing spondylitis synovial fluid.

In its sample, this clonotype was seen many times. Its specificity is not known. This CDR3 has 16 residues. V shed 2 bases and J 2 bases; nucleotides not matched to a gene: 5. TCR beta libraries were made by quantitative 5'-RACE with molecular barcodes. In TCRdb, the 5' RACE reads were re-called with MiXCR into one record per CDR3 protein. The repertoire consists of some 300,000 distinct CDR3 sequences, with about a fifth occurring once and the leading ten covering under 4%. Sequenced material: blood, either unsorted or a sorted T cell fraction (not recorded which). The clonotype was recovered from a female donor with ankylosing spondylitis or in good health (not recorded which). The rearrangement joins TRBV12-3 or TRBV12-4 to TRBJ2-1, with TRBD2 matching 8 bases. This CDR3 reads CASSLRAGVTYNEQFF. The CDR3 DNA reads as TGTGCCAGCAGTTTACGAGCGGGAGTGACCTACAATGAGCAGTTCTTC.